This T cell receptor (beta chain) was found in a study of T cells after posttransplantation cyclophosphamide. Study outcomes and limitations: Skin or GI-infiltrating T cells shared few TRB sequences with blood. Recipient CMV seropositivity and CMV reactivation strongly tracked TRB clonality.

Sequencing was performed with immunoSEQ multiplex PCR; in TCRdb, only in-frame clones are kept and a portion is missing. The sample shows 6,000 or so clones, 70% to 85% of them seen only once. V lost 10 bases and J lost 13; bases outside the gene matches: 12. CDR1 and CDR2 from the germline V gene are ENHRY and SYGVKD. The CDR3 has 12 residues. Treatment was busulfan-fludarabine conditioning, a marrow graft, and cyclophosphamide on days +3 and +4. Regarding this clone: Its antigen is unknown.

The chain carries TRBV10-3 and TRBJ2-1, with 8 bases matching TRBD2. The sequenced sample was CD4+ T cells sorted from blood, obtained approximately 380 days after allogeneic stem cell transplant with posttransplant cyclophosphamide. This clonotype originated in a male patient aged 45-60 years who received an allogeneic stem cell transplant from a related donor and was CMV-positive. Some T cells may trace back to the graft donor. In DNA, the CDR3 is TGTGCCAGCAGGACTCATAGCGGGATTCAGTTCTTC. It is translated as CASRTHSGIQFF.